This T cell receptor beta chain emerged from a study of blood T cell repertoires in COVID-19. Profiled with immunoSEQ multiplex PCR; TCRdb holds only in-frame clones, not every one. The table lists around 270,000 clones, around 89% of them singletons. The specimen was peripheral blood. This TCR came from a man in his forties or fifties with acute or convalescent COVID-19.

CDR3 sequence: CASRFTGTGGNEQFF. The CDR3 region has the DNA TGTGCCAGCAGATTCACCGGGACAGGGGGGAATGAGCAGTTCTTC. V is TRBV2 and J is TRBJ2-1; 11 bases align to TRBD1. Germline-derived CDR1 and CDR2 are SNHLY and FYNNEI. There are 15 residues in the CDR3. V shed 6 bases and J 7 bases; nucleotides not matched to a gene: 8. Complete variable domain (other parts from reference TRBV2 and TRBJ2-1): EPEVTQTPSHQVTQMGQEVILRCVPISNHLYFYWYRQILGQKVEFLVSFYNNEISEKSEIFDDQFSVERPDGSNFTLKIRSTKLEDSAMYFCASRFTGTGGNEQFFGPGTRLTVL.